This T cell receptor beta chain originates from a study of blood T cell repertoires in COVID-19. Study summary: T cells, B-cell-depleted T cells, or PBMCs supplied cDNA or gDNA.

The protocol was immunoSEQ multiplex PCR, while the TCRdb copy is restricted to in-frame clones and leaves out a portion. There are roughly 200,000 clones in the sample; approximately 86% occur only once, and 2.5% to 3% lies in the top ten. Germline V gene data show CDR1 as LNHDA and CDR2 as SQIVND (reference sequence). V lost 7 bases and J 7 bases, leaving 15 bases between the germline ends. This CDR3 contains 13 residues. The source is a woman aged 25-40 years with active or convalescent COVID-19. The chain joins TRBV19 to TRBJ2-3; D remains ambiguous. Sequences were obtained from peripheral blood. The CDR3 region has the DNA TGTGCCAGTACCCCGAGTACCTCAAATACGCAGTATTTT. Residues: CASTPSTSNTQYF.